This TCR beta chain was found in a study of CD4 T cells in relation to SARS-CoV-2 and coronaviruses. Germline V gene lookup returns CDR1 GTSNPN and CDR2 SVGIG (reference sequence). The V end lost 1 base, the J end lost 1 base, and 11 bases lay between the germline ends. The CDR3 is made up of 15 amino acids. Study observations and caveats: No donor gave both pre-pandemic and post-infection samples.

The repertoire was sequenced with immunoSEQ multiplex PCR; TCRdb's copy has only in-frame clones and lacks some. The repertoire holds tens of thousands of clones, with 65% to 80% as singletons. CD4 enrichment then naive enrichment separated naive from memory CD4+ cells. Naive or memory CD4+ cells were cultured 1:1 with T cell-depleted PBMCs plus CEF. On this clone itself: What it recognizes is unknown.

This chain joins TRBV30 and TRBJ1-5, with D hard to call. The source of this sequence is an adult with COVID-19. Input material: memory CD4+ T cells from PBMCs, cultured in vitro. The CDR3, as DNA: TGTGCCTGGAGTGCCGCAATGGGCAGCAATCAGCCCCAGCATTTT. It is translated as CAWSAAMGSNQPQHF. Variable domain in full (rest from reference TRBV30 and TRBJ1-5): SQTIHQWPATLVQPVGSPLSLECTVEGTSNPNLYWYRQAAGRGLQLLFYSVGIGQISSEVPQNLSASRPQDRQFILSSKKLLLSDSGFYLCAWSAAMGSNQPQHFGDGTRLSIL.